Listed here are 31 T cell receptor beta chains from one sample, sequenced in a study of blood T cell repertoires in COVID-19. Measured with immunoSEQ multiplex PCR; TCRdb has only the in-frame clones, and not every one. The sample contains approximately 330,000 clones, about 91% of which appear only once. The source material was peripheral blood. These receptors were taken from a young man with COVID-19, enrolled during active disease.

This sequence joins TRBV11-2 and TRBJ2-1; maybe TRBD2 (5 bases). The germline V and J ends were trimmed by 5 bases and 5 bases, with 7 bases remaining between them. This CDR3 contains 12 residues. Germline V gives CDR1 SGHAT, CDR2 FQNNGV. The CDR3 region has the DNA TGTGCCAGCAGCCCGAGGGACAATGAGCAGTTCTTC. This sequence encodes CASSPRDNEQFF.

The CDR3 loop reads CASSLTGQGENEQFF. CDR3 sequence (DNA): TGCGCCAGCAGCTTGACCGGGCAGGGGGAGAATGAGCAGTTCTTC. The chain carries TRBV5-1 and TRBJ2-1; 7 nucleotides agree with TRBD1. The CDR3 consists of 15 residues. CDR1 is SGHRS and CDR2 is YFSETQ in the germline V gene. V was clipped by 1 base and J by 7 bases; unmatched bases: 8.

This clone was detected only a few times. The chain is built from TRBV19 and TRBJ1-1; D possibly corresponds to TRBD1 (6 bases). The V gene lost 1 base and the J gene lost 5 bases, with 17 bases spanning the gap. This CDR3 contains 16 residues. CDR1 is LNHDA, CDR2 SQIVND, per germline (reference sequence). CDR3 region: CASSIGPQGTRTEAFF. Written as DNA, the CDR3 is TGTGCCAGTAGTATAGGGCCACAGGGAACGAGGACTGAAGCTTTCTTT.

The chain is built from TRBV15 and TRBJ1-5; 8 positions agree with TRBD1. CDR3 length equals 17 residues. Per germline, CDR1 LNHNV and CDR2 YYDKDF (reference sequence). The V segment lost 2 bases and the J segment 3 bases; nucleotides outside the gene matches: 9. The CDR3 loop is CATSRSRGTGDNQPQHF. CDR3 nucleotides: TGTGCCACCAGCAGATCCCGTGGGACAGGCGACAATCAGCCCCAGCATTTT. Full variable domain (missing parts from reference TRBV15 and TRBJ1-5): DAMVIQNPRYQVTQFGKPVTLSCSQTLNHNVMYWYQQKSSQAPKLLFHYYDKDFNNEADTPDNFQSRRPNTSFCFLDIRSPGLGDTAMYLCATSRSRGTGDNQPQHFGDGTRLSIL.

The chain recombines TRBV19 with TRBJ1-1, with D perhaps matching TRBD1 (5 bases). Germline loops: CDR1 LNHDA, CDR2 SQIVND (reference sequence). This CDR3 is built from 13 residues. Trimming left V 1 base short and J 3 bases short, with 6 bases between. The DNA of the CDR3 is TGTGCCAGTAGTATAGGCAGGGACACTGAAGCTTTCTTT. It is translated as CASSIGRDTEAFF.

A word on this clone: The same CDR3 also results from other DNA sequences found in this sample. This chain links TRBV27 with TRBJ2-7; D is unresolved. This CDR3 contains 13 residues. With 3 bases removed from V and 0 bases from J, the gap between germline ends came to 6 bases. Germline values: CDR1 MNHEY, CDR2 SMNVEV (reference sequence). The CDR3 DNA sequence: TGTGCCAGCAGTTTCCCGGGCTCCTACGAGCAGTACTTC. Protein product: CASSFPGSYEQYF.

The chain joins TRBV19 to TRBJ2-1, with D uncertain. The CDR3 consists of 15 residues. Trimming took 4 bases from V and 6 from J, leaving 16 bases between them. The germline V gene encodes CDR1 LNHDA and CDR2 SQIVND (reference sequence). The CDR3 loop reads CASSTRRIVLNEQFF. CDR3 DNA: TGTGCCAGTAGTACCCGCCGAATAGTTCTCAATGAGCAGTTCTTC.

This chain joins TRBV12-3 or TRBV12-4 and TRBJ2-7, with a tentative D call TRBD2 (6 bases). This CDR3 region has 12 residues. The ends were cut back, 6 bases at V and 6 bases at J, with 12 bases in the middle. CDR3 region: CASRLLGGEQYF. The CDR3 coding sequence is TGTGCCAGCAGGCTATTGGGAGGCGAGCAGTACTTC.

This clone appeared a few times. The chain couples TRBV10-2 to TRBJ2-7; TRBD2 matches 13 bases. CDR1 WSHSY and CDR2 SAAADI come from the germline V gene. There are 14 residues in the CDR3. Trimming cost V 3 bases and J 9 bases; bases outside gene matches: 5. CDR3 residues: CASSESGTSGAQYF. The CDR3 DNA sequence: TGCGCCAGCAGTGAAAGTGGGACTAGCGGGGCGCAGTACTTC.

The chain combines TRBV29-1 with TRBJ2-3; the D gene is possibly TRBD1 (5 bases). The germline V gene encodes CDR1 SQVTM and CDR2 ANQGSEA. Trimming pared 5 bases from V and 4 bases from J, leaving 10 bases between. The CDR3 consists of 12 residues. CDR3 sequence (DNA): TGCAGCGTTTTCTTAGGGGCAGATACGCAGTATTTT. Translation: CSVFLGADTQYF.

The rearrangement joins TRBV5-1 to TRBJ1-1; D unresolved. Trimming took 2 bases from V and 5 from J, leaving 13 bases between them. Looked up from germline, CDR1 is SGHRS and CDR2 is YFSETQ. This CDR3 comprises 14 residues. The DNA of the CDR3 is TGCGCCAGCAGCTTAGGGAGCCTCGGTACTGAAGCTTTCTTT. It is translated as CASSLGSLGTEAFF.

The genes are TRBV5-1 and TRBJ1-1; 8 nucleotides line up with TRBD1. The germline CDR1 and CDR2 sequences are SGHRS and YFSETQ. The CDR3 has 16 amino acids. V gave up 1 base and J gave up 0 bases; unmatched junction bases: 5. The CDR3 sequence is CASSLTGGRMNTEAFF. In nucleotides, the CDR3 is TGCGCCAGCAGCTTGACAGGGGGGAGGATGAACACTGAAGCTTTCTTT.

V and J are TRBV19 and TRBJ1-6; the match to TRBD1 covers 8 bases. CDR3 length: 17 residues. V shed 3 bases, J shed 7 bases, and the junction held 11 bases outside the gene matches. CDR1 is LNHDA and CDR2 is SQIVND in the germline V gene (reference sequence). DNA for the CDR3: TGTGCCAGTAGTATCCTCCCCCCCGGGACAGGCAATTCACCCCTCCACTTT. This encodes CASSILPPGTGNSPLHF. The variable domain in full, with the rest retrieved from reference TRBV19 and TRBJ1-6, is DGGITQSPKYLFRKEGQNVTLSCEQNLNHDAMYWYRQDPGQGLRLIYYSQIVNDFQKGDIAEGYSVSREKKESFPLTVTSAQKNPTAFYLCASSILPPGTGNSPLHFGNGTRLTVT.

Comments on this clone: Distinct nucleotide sequences in the sample also encode this CDR3. This chain uses TRBV6-5 with TRBJ2-1; 14 bases match TRBD2. Germline values: CDR1 MNHEY, CDR2 SVGAGI. With 5 bases clipped from V and 7 bases from J, the junction kept 1 base outside the gene matches. There are 14 residues in the CDR3. The CDR3 bases are TGTGCCAGCAGTCGACTAGCGGGAGGGAATGAGCAGTTCTTC. It encodes CASSRLAGGNEQFF.

This chain joins TRBV7-9 and TRBJ2-3, with TRBD1 identical over 7 bases. With 5 bases clipped from V and 1 base from J, the junction kept 6 bases outside the gene matches. Per the germline V gene, CDR1 is SEHNR and CDR2 is FQNEAQ (reference sequence). This CDR3 is 15 amino acids long. CDR3 loop: CASSSPGTGTDTQYF. Here the CDR3 DNA reads TGTGCCAGCAGCAGTCCCGGGACAGGCACAGATACGCAGTATTTT.

This clone occurred once. The chain joins TRBV11-1 to TRBJ1-1; 7 positions agree with TRBD1. Germline loops: CDR1 SGHAT, CDR2 FQDESV (reference sequence). This CDR3 has 14 residues. The junction had 6 bases not matched to a gene; V was cut back by 4 bases and J by 4 bases. For the CDR3, the DNA is TGTGCCAGCAGCTCGAGACAGGGCGGCACTGAAGCTTTCTTT. Residues: CASSSRQGGTEAFF.

The CDR3, as DNA: TGTGCCAGCAGCTTAACCTCTAGCGGACACCGAGATACGCAGTATTTT. Translating gives CASSLTSSGHRDTQYF. The chain recombines TRBV7-2 with TRBJ2-3, with TRBD2 identical over 7 bases. Germline V gene lookup returns CDR1 SGHTA and CDR2 FQGNSA. J gave up 5 bases and V 2 bases, and 10 bases lay outside the gene matches. This CDR3 contains 16 residues.

The V call is TRBV5-5, the J call TRBJ1-2, with D unclear. The CDR3 length is 13 residues. V lost 0 bases to trimming and J lost 7 bases, with 10 bases between them. The V gene's germline CDR1 is SGHKS and CDR2 YYEKEE (reference sequence). As DNA, the CDR3 is TGTGCCAGCAGCTTGGCCGTGGAGGGTGGCTACACCTTC. Its translation: CASSLAVEGGYTF.

The chain is built from TRBV3-1 (or the pseudogene TRBV3-2) and TRBJ1-2, with D unresolved. Germline assignment: CDR1 LGHDT and CDR2 YNNKEL (reference sequence). The V and J ends lost 1 base and 2 bases respectively, with 11 bases between them. This CDR3 contains 15 residues. CDR3 region: CASSQGHSGNYGYTF. CDR3 DNA: TGTGCCAGCAGCCAAGGTCACAGTGGGAACTATGGCTACACCTTC.

This clone was detected only a few times. The genes are TRBV27 and TRBJ2-7; tentative D call: TRBD2 (6 bases). V was trimmed by 4 bases and J by 1 base, leaving 14 bases between them. CDR1 is MNHEY, CDR2 SMNVEV, per germline (reference sequence). This CDR3 comprises 15 residues. CDR3 DNA: TGTGCCAGCAGTTACCCCCGGGGGAGTTCCTACGAGCAGTACTTC. Translating gives CASSYPRGSSYEQYF.

The V gene is TRBV4-3, the J gene TRBJ2-1, with TRBD2 matching over 11 bases. Germline V gene lookup returns CDR1 LGHNA and CDR2 YSLEER. The ends lost 1 base at V and 6 bases at J; junction bases unmatched: 2. The CDR3 loop spans 15 amino acids. Written as DNA, the CDR3 is TGCGCCAGCAGCCAAGGGCTAGCGGGAGGCAATGAGCAGTTCTTC. Protein: CASSQGLAGGNEQFF.

J is TRBJ2-5 and V is TRBV5-1, with no clear D. Germline CDR1 SGHRS, CDR2 YFSETQ. The CDR3 is made up of 11 amino acids. The germline V and J ends were trimmed by 7 bases and 1 base, with 5 bases remaining between them. The chain's CDR3 is CASGPQETQYF. CDR3 bases: TGCGCCAGCGGGCCCCAAGAGACCCAGTACTTC.

V gene TRBV18 combines with J gene TRBJ2-3; 9 bases agree with TRBD1. The V segment lost 1 base and the J segment 4 bases; nucleotides outside the gene matches: 12. The CDR3 loop spans 18 amino acids. The V gene's germline CDR1 is KGHSH and CDR2 LQKENI. The chain's CDR3 is CASSPRQGEWSRADTQYF. In DNA, the CDR3 is TGTGCCAGCTCACCACGACAGGGGGAGTGGAGTAGGGCAGATACGCAGTATTTT.

As DNA, the CDR3 is TGTGCCAGCAGCGTCTCACCAGGGGGTGCAATCTCCTACAATGAGCAGTTCTTC. This encodes CASSVSPGGAISYNEQFF. V gene TRBV9 combines with J gene TRBJ2-1; 7 bases line up with TRBD1. From germline, CDR1 is SGDLS and CDR2 YYNGEE. There are 18 residues in the CDR3. The J segment lost 0 bases and the V segment lost 2 bases, leaving 11 bases of the junction unmatched. Filled out from reference TRBV9 and TRBJ2-1, the complete variable domain reads DSGVTQTPKHLITATGQRVTLRCSPRSGDLSVYWYQQSLDQGLQFLIQYYNGEERAKGNILERFSAQQFPDLHSELNLSSLELGDSALYFCASSVSPGGAISYNEQFFGPGTRLTVL.

The V gene is TRBV19, the J gene TRBJ2-1; 9 bases are shared with TRBD1. The length of the CDR3 is 15 residues. CDR1 is LNHDA, CDR2 SQIVND, per germline (reference sequence). J lost 4 bases, V lost 6 bases, and 7 bases had no gene match. The CDR3 reads CASRVTGGRYNEQFF. In nucleotides, the CDR3 is TGTGCCAGTAGGGTCACAGGGGGCAGGTACAATGAGCAGTTCTTC.

The V call is TRBV2, the J call TRBJ1-4; TRBD1 might be the D (6 bases). The CDR3 has 14 residues. Germline loops: CDR1 SNHLY, CDR2 FYNNEI. Trimming removed 3 bases at V and 12 bases at J, with 17 bases between. The CDR3 DNA follows: TGTGCCAGCAGTGACCTACGGAGGACAGATGAACTGTTTTTT. Its translation: CASSDLRRTDELFF.

J is TRBJ1-6 and V is TRBV6-5; 7 nucleotides line up with TRBD1. Germline V gene data show CDR1 as MNHEY and CDR2 as SVGAGI. There are 15 residues in the CDR3. V trimming: 6 bases; J trimming: 9 bases; junction bases outside the gene matches: 11. The DNA for the CDR3 is TGTGCCAGCAGGGGGACAGCGGAGGGGATTTCACCCCTCCACTTT. Residues: CASRGTAEGISPLHF.

This clone occurred once. This rearrangement joins TRBV2 to TRBJ2-7; tentative D call: TRBD1 (5 bases). Looked up from germline, CDR1 is SNHLY and CDR2 is FYNNEI. The length of the CDR3 is 14 residues. Trimming pared 4 bases from V and 0 bases from J, leaving 10 bases between. This CDR3 is CASSVARASYEQYF. CDR3 coding DNA: TGTGCCAGCAGTGTTGCCAGGGCCTCCTACGAGCAGTACTTC.

The rearrangement uses TRBV10-3 and TRBJ1-2, with TRBD1 matching 9 bases. Germline V CDR1 and CDR2: ENHRY, SYGVKD. The CDR3 is made up of 19 amino acids. The V segment lost 0 bases and the J segment 3 bases; nucleotides outside the gene matches: 14. In nucleotides, the CDR3 is TGTGCCATCAGTGAGTCGCTAGGGACAGGGCTCGACCAGTACTATGGCTACACCTTC. This sequence encodes CAISESLGTGLDQYYGYTF.

The gene calls are TRBV18 and TRBJ2-2; 12 nucleotides match TRBD1. Germline V gives CDR1 KGHSH, CDR2 LQKENI. The CDR3 covers 18 residues. V lost 5 bases, J lost 3 bases, and 10 bases stayed unmatched. The CDR3 region has the DNA TGTGCCAGCTCAACCGGGACAGGGGGCGCGTCGTACACCGGGGAGCTGTTTTTT. Protein sequence: CASSTGTGGASYTGELFF.

The chain couples TRBV6-5 to TRBJ1-2; possibly TRBD1 for D (5 bases). Germline-derived CDR1 and CDR2 are MNHEY and SVGAGI. Deletions cut 7 bases from V and 5 bases from J, with 14 bases between. This CDR3 comprises 13 residues. This CDR3 reads CASKEQALYGYTF. Written as DNA, the CDR3 is TGTGCCAGCAAGGAACAGGCCTTATATGGCTACACCTTC.